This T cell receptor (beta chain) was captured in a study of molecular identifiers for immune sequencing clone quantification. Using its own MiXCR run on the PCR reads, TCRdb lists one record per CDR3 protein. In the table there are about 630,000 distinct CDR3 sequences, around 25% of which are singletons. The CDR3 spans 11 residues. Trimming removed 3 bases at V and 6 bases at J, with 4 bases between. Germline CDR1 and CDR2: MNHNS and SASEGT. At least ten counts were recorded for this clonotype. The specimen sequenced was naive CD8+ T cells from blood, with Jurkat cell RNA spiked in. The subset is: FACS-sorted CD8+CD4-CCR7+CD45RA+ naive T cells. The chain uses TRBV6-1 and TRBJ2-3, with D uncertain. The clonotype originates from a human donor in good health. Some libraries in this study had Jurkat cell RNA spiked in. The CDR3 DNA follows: TGTGCCAGCAGTGAGGATGATACGCAGTATTTT. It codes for CASSEDDTQYF.